This is a list of T cell receptor beta chains from one sample in a study of radiotherapy plus CTLA-4 blockade in lung cancer. Data came from immunoSEQ multiplex PCR; TCRdb stores just in-frame clones and leaves some out. Among 15,000 or so clones, 55% to 80% were seen once, and the ten largest hold 46%. This sample comprised peripheral blood, obtained from a patient treated with radiotherapy plus ipilimumab. These receptors were taken from a human donor with non-small cell lung cancer whose response to radiotherapy plus ipilimumab could not be evaluated. The CDR3 runs from the conserved cysteine through the conserved F or W. The order of the fields is J gene, V gene, clone size, D gene, CDR3 DNA, CDR3 protein. The D gene is left open where the match is weak. Expanded clones get a size class; other rows say once, few or many, or leave the size out.

J gene: TRBJ2-3; V gene: TRBV27; clone size: NA; D gene: NA; CDR3 DNA: TGTGCCAGCAGTTGGGGGGGCACAGATACGCAGTATTTT; CDR3 protein: CASSWGGTDTQYF
J gene: TRBJ2-1; V gene: TRBV6-1; clone size: once; D gene: TRBD2; CDR3 DNA: TGTGCCAGCAGTGAAGCAAATCCTAGCGGGGGGCACGGCAATGAGCAGTTCTTC; CDR3 protein: CASSEANPSGGHGNEQFF
J gene: TRBJ2-3; V gene: TRBV30; clone size: few; D gene: TRBD2; CDR3 DNA: TGTGCCTGGAGTGTATCGGCTAGCGGATCAGATACGCAGTATTTT; CDR3 protein: CAWSVSASGSDTQYF
J gene: TRBJ2-2; V gene: TRBV2; clone size: NA; D gene: TRBD1; CDR3 DNA: TGTGCCAGCAGGGTAACAGGGGGCGCAGGCACCGGGGAGCTGTTTTTT; CDR3 protein: CASRVTGGAGTGELFF
J gene: TRBJ2-5; V gene: TRBV9; clone size: NA; D gene: TRBD2; CDR3 DNA: TGTGCCAGCAGCGCCCCCCCGACTAGCGGGGGGGCTAAGGAGACCCAGTACTTC; CDR3 protein: CASSAPPTSGGAKETQYF
J gene: TRBJ1-1; V gene: TRBV27; clone size: few; D gene: NA; CDR3 DNA: TGTGCCAGCAGTTTGTCGGGTCCTCGGAACACTGAAGCTTTCTTT; CDR3 protein: CASSLSGPRNTEAFF
J gene: TRBJ1-2; V gene: TRBV5-5; clone size: NA; D gene: TRBD1; CDR3 DNA: TGTGCCAGCAGCCAAGGACAGGGGGATGGGGGCTATGGCTACACCTTC; CDR3 protein: CASSQGQGDGGYGYTF
J gene: TRBJ2-1; V gene: TRBV4-1; clone size: NA; D gene: NA; CDR3 DNA: TGCGCCAGCAGCCAAATGGACCTCGTCTCTCAGGGTGAGCAGTTCTTC; CDR3 protein: CASSQMDLVSQGEQFF
J gene: TRBJ2-2; V gene: TRBV9; clone size: NA; D gene: NA; CDR3 DNA: TGTGCCAGCAGTGGGAGATCGAACACCGGGGAGCTGTTTTTT; CDR3 protein: CASSGRSNTGELFF
J gene: TRBJ1-1; V gene: TRBV30; clone size: NA; D gene: TRBD1; CDR3 DNA: TGTGCCTGGAGCAGATCCAGGGACAGGGTCACTGAAGCTTTCTTT; CDR3 protein: CAWSRSRDRVTEAFF
J gene: TRBJ2-3; V gene: TRBV5-1; clone size: NA; D gene: NA; CDR3 DNA: TGCGCCAGCAGCTTGGGGAGGGTTGGCACAGATACGCAGTATTTT; CDR3 protein: CASSLGRVGTDTQYF
J gene: TRBJ2-3; V gene: TRBV5-1; clone size: NA; D gene: TRBD2; CDR3 DNA: TGCGCCACCGCCGGGGGCGGGGGGGCAGATACGCAGTATTTT; CDR3 protein: CATAGGGGADTQYF
J gene: TRBJ1-2; V gene: TRBV2; clone size: NA; D gene: NA; CDR3 DNA: TGTGCCAGCAGTGAAGCTTACAGGCCTAACTATGGCTACACCTTC; CDR3 protein: CASSEAYRPNYGYTF
J gene: TRBJ2-2; V gene: TRBV5-1; clone size: NA; D gene: TRBD1; CDR3 DNA: TGCGCCAGCAGACTCGGACAGGGGGGGACCGGGGAGCTGTTTTTT; CDR3 protein: CASRLGQGGTGELFF
J gene: TRBJ2-5; V gene: TRBV5-6; clone size: NA; D gene: NA; CDR3 DNA: TGTGCCAGCACCACTCTCGACGGGCAAGAGACCCAGTACTTC; CDR3 protein: CASTTLDGQETQYF
J gene: TRBJ1-1; V gene: TRBV2; clone size: NA; D gene: NA; CDR3 DNA: TGTGCCAGCAGTGAACAGAACAACGTTAACACTGAAGCTTTCTTT; CDR3 protein: CASSEQNNVNTEAFF
J gene: TRBJ1-2; V gene: TRBV9; clone size: NA; D gene: TRBD1; CDR3 DNA: TGTGCCAGCAGCGTAACCCCCGGGACAGAAGATGGCTACACCTTC; CDR3 protein: CASSVTPGTEDGYTF
J gene: TRBJ2-2; V gene: TRBV7-2; clone size: NA; D gene: TRBD2; CDR3 DNA: TGTGCCAGCAGCTTGGGACTAGCGAAGGCCGGGGAGCTGTTTTTT; CDR3 protein: CASSLGLAKAGELFF
J gene: TRBJ1-2; V gene: TRBV7-9; clone size: medium-sized; D gene: TRBD1; CDR3 DNA: TGTGCCAGCAGCTTAGGAGGAGGGGGCGGCTACACCTTC; CDR3 protein: CASSLGGGGGYTF
J gene: TRBJ2-5; V gene: TRBV7-7; clone size: once; D gene: TRBD1; CDR3 DNA: TGTGCCAGCAGCTTAGGGGACAGGGCGAGAGAGACCCAGTACTTC; CDR3 protein: CASSLGDRARETQYF
J gene: TRBJ2-2; V gene: TRBV6-6; clone size: NA; D gene: TRBD1; CDR3 DNA: TGTGCCAGCAGTTACCCGGGGACAGGGAAGACCGGGGAGCTGTTTTTT; CDR3 protein: CASSYPGTGKTGELFF